Below, 19 T cell receptor beta chains from the same sample are listed, as sequenced in a study of T cells in localized non-small cell lung cancer. Sequencing was performed with immunoSEQ multiplex PCR; in TCRdb, only in-frame clones are kept and a portion is missing. In the table there are roughly 3,000 clones, under 30% of which are singletons. The material sequenced was normal lung tissue next to the tumor, taken before any cancer treatment. The receptors were sampled from a woman aged 35 to 75 with stage II squamous cell lung carcinoma.

CDR3 loop: CASSAGEVNEQFF. CDR3 coding DNA: TGTGCCAGCAGTGCGGGAGAGGTCAATGAGCAGTTCTTC. The J gene is TRBJ2-1, the V gene TRBV6-8, with 7 bases matching TRBD2. The CDR3 spans 13 residues. The junction had 4 bases not matched to a gene; V was cut back by 5 bases and J by 6 bases. Germline loops: CDR1 MNHGY, CDR2 SAAAGT.

On this clone itself: The junction does not match germline at one end; this may be a read error. Some base is unread or ambiguous, which is why its residue reads as X. This sequence joins TRBV19 and TRBJ1-2; 10 bases are a match to TRBD1. The CDR3 spans 19 residues. Germline CDR1 LNHDA, CDR2 SQIVND (reference sequence). The CDR3 coding sequence is TGTGCCARTAGTGTCCAGACACCGGGACAGGGGACTGTTAACTATGGCTACACCTTC. Amino acid sequence: CAXSVQTPGQGTVNYGYTF.

V is TRBV25-1 and J is TRBJ1-1; TRBD1 is a possible D gene (6 bases). V lost 3 bases and J lost 3, with 8 bases in between. The CDR3 loop spans 13 amino acids. Germline V CDR1 and CDR2: MGHDK, SYGVNS. CDR3 loop: CASSDQGYTEAFF. For the CDR3, the DNA is TGTGCCAGCAGTGATCAGGGGTACACTGAAGCTTTCTTT.

The chain is built from TRBV29-1 and TRBJ1-1; weak D call: TRBD1 (6 bases). Germline values: CDR1 SQVTM, CDR2 ANQGSEA. This CDR3 spans 14 amino acids. Trimming took off 6 bases at V and 0 bases at J, with 14 bases between the two ends. CDR3 in amino acids: CSVSRQDMNTEAFF. The CDR3 nucleotides read TGCAGCGTCTCCAGACAGGACATGAACACTGAAGCTTTCTTT.

The rearrangement uses TRBV6-8 and TRBJ2-5; TRBD2 aligns across 7 bases. The CDR3 is 14 amino acids. The V gene end was trimmed by 5 bases and the J gene end by 7 bases; junction bases not matched to a gene: 10. The germline V gene has CDR1 MNHGY and CDR2 SAAAGT. CDR3 bases: TGTGCCAGCAGTATTTCAGGGAGGGGAGGGACCCAGTACTTC. Its protein product is CASSISGRGGTQYF.

This clone was observed a few times. The chain joins TRBV19 to TRBJ2-7; TRBD1 aligns across 11 bases. V shed 5 bases, J shed 3 bases, and the junction held 3 bases outside the gene matches. CDR3 length equals 14 residues. CDR1 and CDR2 (germline): LNHDA, SQIVND (reference sequence). CDR3 protein: CASSAGTGGYEQYF. CDR3 in DNA: TGTGCCAGTAGTGCCGGGACAGGGGGCTACGAGCAGTACTTC.

This clone was found a few times. This sequence joins TRBV14 and TRBJ1-1; D is perhaps TRBD1 (6 bases). V was pared by 4 bases and J by 5 bases, with 14 bases between. Germline values: CDR1 SGHDN, CDR2 FVKESK. The CDR3 is 14 residues long. This CDR3 reads CASSPPTDRTEAFF. The CDR3 DNA follows: TGTGCCAGCAGCCCCCCTACGGACAGAACTGAAGCTTTCTTT.

V and J are TRBV10-2 and TRBJ2-2, with D perhaps assigned TRBD1 or TRBD2 (5 bases each). The CDR3 runs 13 residues. Trimming removed 5 bases from V and 7 bases from J, with 11 bases in between. Germline V lookup: CDR1 WSHSY, CDR2 SAAADI. The CDR3 nucleotides are TGCGCCAGCAGTAAGCTGGGGGTCGGGGAGCTGTTTTTT. It yields the protein CASSKLGVGELFF.

This chain joins TRBV7-5 and TRBJ2-2; TRBD2, the table's D call, was not compared with the DNA. TRBV7-5 is termed a pseudogene. The CDR3 loop spans 16 amino acids. CDR3 DNA: TGTGCCAGCAGCTTAGCCAGGTCGGGGGGGACCGGGGAGCTGTTTTTT. Translating it yields CASSLARSGGTGELFF.

The chain couples TRBV19 to TRBJ2-7; 8 nucleotides agree with TRBD1. The CDR3 is 16 residues long. CDR1 and CDR2 (germline): LNHDA, SQIVND (reference sequence). V gave up 5 bases and J gave up 2 bases; unmatched junction bases: 11. CDR3 protein: CASSHWRTGFPYEQYF. In DNA, the CDR3 is TGTGCCAGTAGTCACTGGCGGACAGGGTTTCCCTACGAGCAGTACTTC.

The V and J genes are TRBV11-3 and TRBJ2-5, with 8 nucleotides matching TRBD2. The CDR3 spans 17 residues. The germline V gene has CDR1 SGHNT and CDR2 YENEEA. J was trimmed by 2 bases and V by 7 bases; bases with no gene match: 15. The CDR3 is CASTKTGGSGGQETQYF. The CDR3 coding sequence is TGTGCCAGCACCAAGACAGGAGGGAGCGGGGGACAAGAGACCCAGTACTTC.

J is TRBJ1-1 and V is TRBV15; D gene ambiguous. Trimming took 1 base from V and 4 from J, leaving 10 bases between them. Germline V gene data show CDR1 as LNHNV and CDR2 as YYDKDF (reference sequence). The CDR3 runs 14 residues. The CDR3 here is CATSRGGSPTEAFF. In DNA, the CDR3 is TGTGCCACCAGCAGAGGAGGATCCCCCACTGAAGCTTTCTTT.

The chain employs TRBV15 and TRBJ2-1, with D possibly being TRBD2 (6 bases). CDR1 and CDR2 from the germline V gene are LNHNV and YYDKDF (reference sequence). This CDR3 is built from 14 residues. Trimming removed 2 bases from V and 6 bases from J, with 11 bases in between. The CDR3 DNA is TGTGCCACCAGCAGATGGGGACTGGGCAATGAGCAGTTCTTC. Translation gives CATSRWGLGNEQFF.

J is TRBJ1-2 and V is TRBV11-3, with a tentative D call TRBD1 (6 bases). The CDR3 runs to 16 residues. Trimming shortened V by 4 bases and J by 3 bases, and 18 bases separated the two germline ends. The germline CDR1 and CDR2 sequences are SGHNT and YENEEA. CDR3 residues: CASSSPTGFNYYGYTF. The CDR3 region has the DNA TGTGCCAGCAGCTCCCCCACAGGGTTCAATTACTATGGCTACACCTTC. The full variable domain, its missing parts supplied by reference TRBV11-3 and TRBJ1-2, is EAGVVQSPRYKIIEKKQPVAFWCNPISGHNTLYWYLQNLGQGPELLIRYENEEAVDDSQLPKDRFSAERLKGVDSTLKIQPAELGDSAVYLCASSSPTGFNYYGYTFGSGTRLTVV.

The rearrangement links TRBV11-3 to TRBJ2-7, with 12 bases matching TRBD2. Germline values: CDR1 SGHNT, CDR2 YENEEA. CDR3 length: 16 amino acids. The trim removed 5 bases at V and 5 bases at J, leaving 10 bases unmatched. CDR3: CASSLQTSGRFDEQYF. For the CDR3, the DNA is TGTGCCAGCAGCCTCCAAACTAGCGGGAGGTTCGACGAGCAGTACTTC.

This chain uses TRBV28 with TRBJ1-1; D unclear. V was shortened by 3 bases and J by 4 bases, with 12 bases between the two germline ends. The CDR3 is 14 residues long. In germline, CDR1 is MDHEN, CDR2 SYDVKM. The CDR3 reads CASSFLSSGTEAFF. In DNA form, the CDR3 reads TGTGCCAGCAGTTTTTTATCATCAGGCACTGAAGCTTTCTTT.

The J gene is TRBJ1-5, the V gene TRBV28; the match to TRBD1 covers 7 bases. Trimming removed 3 bases from V and 6 bases from J; junction bases left unmatched: 8. The length of the CDR3 is 15 residues. CDR1 is MDHEN, CDR2 SYDVKM, per germline. The CDR3 sequence is CASSFRGAQGQPQHF. The CDR3 coding sequence is TGTGCCAGCAGTTTCAGGGGGGCGCAGGGTCAGCCCCAGCATTTT.

The chain has TRBV28 and TRBJ2-7; D gene unclear. The V gene lost 2 bases and the J gene lost 3 bases, with 5 bases spanning the gap. Germline V lookup: CDR1 MDHEN, CDR2 SYDVKM. The CDR3 totals 12 residues. CDR3 region: CASSLAHYEQYF. The DNA of the CDR3 is TGTGCCAGCAGTTTAGCTCACTACGAGCAGTACTTC.

In this sample, this clone turned up a few times. This chain uses TRBV6-8 with TRBJ1-2; D is uncertain. The germline gives CDR1 MNHGY, CDR2 SAAAGT. The CDR3 is 13 amino acids. V was pared by 5 bases and J by 4 bases, with 11 bases between. CDR3 coding DNA: TGTGCCAGCAGTCCGAGCCAGACCTATGGCTACACCTTC. This sequence encodes CASSPSQTYGYTF.